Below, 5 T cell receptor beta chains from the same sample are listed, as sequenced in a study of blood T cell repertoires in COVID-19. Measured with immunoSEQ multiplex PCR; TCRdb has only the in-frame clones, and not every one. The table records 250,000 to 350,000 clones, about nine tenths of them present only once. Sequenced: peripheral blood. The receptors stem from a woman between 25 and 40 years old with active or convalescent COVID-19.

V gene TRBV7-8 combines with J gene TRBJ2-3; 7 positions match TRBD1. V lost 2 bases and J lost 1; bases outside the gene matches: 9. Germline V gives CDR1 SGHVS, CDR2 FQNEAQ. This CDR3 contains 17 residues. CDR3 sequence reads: CASSLPRQGIRTDTQYF. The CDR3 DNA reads TGTGCCAGCAGCTTACCCAGACAGGGAATTCGCACAGATACGCAGTATTTT.

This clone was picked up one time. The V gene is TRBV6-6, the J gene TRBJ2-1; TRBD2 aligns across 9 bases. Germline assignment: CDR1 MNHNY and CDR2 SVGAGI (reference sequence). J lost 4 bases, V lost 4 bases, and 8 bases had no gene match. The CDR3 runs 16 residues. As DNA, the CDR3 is TGTGCCAGCAGTTTCGGGCGGGGGGGATCGTACAATGAGCAGTTCTTC. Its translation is CASSFGRGGSYNEQFF.

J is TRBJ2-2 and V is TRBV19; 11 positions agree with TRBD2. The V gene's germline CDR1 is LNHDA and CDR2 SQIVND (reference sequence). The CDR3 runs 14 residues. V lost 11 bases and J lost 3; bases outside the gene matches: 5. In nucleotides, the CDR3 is TGTGCCGCGAGGACTAGCGGGTACACCGGGGAGCTGTTTTTT. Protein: CAARTSGYTGELFF.

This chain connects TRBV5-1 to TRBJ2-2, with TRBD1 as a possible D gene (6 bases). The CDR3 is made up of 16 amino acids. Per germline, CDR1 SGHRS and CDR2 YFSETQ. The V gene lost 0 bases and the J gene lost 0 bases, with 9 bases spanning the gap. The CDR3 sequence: CASSLGGGANTGELFF. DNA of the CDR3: TGCGCCAGCAGCTTGGGAGGGGGTGCGAACACCGGGGAGCTGTTTTTT.

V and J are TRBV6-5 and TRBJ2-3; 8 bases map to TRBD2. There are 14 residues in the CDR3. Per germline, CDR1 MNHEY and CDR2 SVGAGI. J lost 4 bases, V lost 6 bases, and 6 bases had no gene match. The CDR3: CASSIAGGPDTQYF. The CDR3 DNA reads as TGTGCCAGCAGCATTGCGGGGGGCCCAGATACGCAGTATTTT.